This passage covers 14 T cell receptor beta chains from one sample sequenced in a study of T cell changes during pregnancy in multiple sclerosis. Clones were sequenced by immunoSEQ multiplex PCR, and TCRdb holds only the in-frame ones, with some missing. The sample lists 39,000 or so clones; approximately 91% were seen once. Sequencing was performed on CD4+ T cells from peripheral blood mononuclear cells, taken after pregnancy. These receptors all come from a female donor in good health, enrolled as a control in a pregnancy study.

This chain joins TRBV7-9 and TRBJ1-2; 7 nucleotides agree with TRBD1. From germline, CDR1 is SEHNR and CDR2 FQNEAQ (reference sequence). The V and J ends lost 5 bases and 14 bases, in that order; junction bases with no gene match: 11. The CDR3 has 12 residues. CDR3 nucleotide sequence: TGTGCCAGCAGCCGGGACAGCTTCGAAACGACCTTC. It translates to CASSRDSFETTF.

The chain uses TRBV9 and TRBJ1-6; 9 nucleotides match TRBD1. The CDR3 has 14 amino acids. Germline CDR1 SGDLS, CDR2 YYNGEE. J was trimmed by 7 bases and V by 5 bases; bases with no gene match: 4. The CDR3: CASRGTGRNSPLHF. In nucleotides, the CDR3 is TGTGCCAGCAGGGGGACAGGGAGGAATTCACCCCTCCACTTT.

The DNA for the CDR3 is TGCGCCAGCAGCTTGGAGGAGGCAGACAGGGGGGCTGGATCCACCTTC. The encoded protein is CASSLEEADRGAGSTF. The chain links TRBV5-1 to TRBJ1-2, with 9 nucleotides matching TRBD1. This CDR3 contains 16 residues. With 0 bases clipped from V and 13 bases from J, the junction kept 16 bases outside the gene matches. CDR1 is SGHRS, CDR2 YFSETQ, per germline. Full variable domain (outside the CDR3, taken from reference TRBV5-1 and TRBJ1-2): KAGVTQTPRYLIKTRGQQVTLSCSPISGHRSVSWYQQTPGQGLQFLFEYFSETQRNKGNFPGRFSGRQFSNSRSEMNVSTLELGDSALYLCASSLEEADRGAGSTFGSGTRLTVV.

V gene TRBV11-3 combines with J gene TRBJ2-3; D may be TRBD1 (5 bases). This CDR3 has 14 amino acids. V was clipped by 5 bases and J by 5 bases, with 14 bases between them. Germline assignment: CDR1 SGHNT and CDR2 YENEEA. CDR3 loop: CASSPGPGRDTQYF. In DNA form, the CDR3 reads TGTGCCAGCAGCCCAGGGCCGGGTCGAGATACGCAGTATTTT.

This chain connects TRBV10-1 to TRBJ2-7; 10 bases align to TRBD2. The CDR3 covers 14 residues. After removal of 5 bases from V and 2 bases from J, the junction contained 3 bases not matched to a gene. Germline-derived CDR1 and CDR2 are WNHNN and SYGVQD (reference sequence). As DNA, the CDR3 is TGCGCCAGCAGTAGGACTAGCGGACCCTACGAGCAGTACTTC. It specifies CASSRTSGPYEQYF.

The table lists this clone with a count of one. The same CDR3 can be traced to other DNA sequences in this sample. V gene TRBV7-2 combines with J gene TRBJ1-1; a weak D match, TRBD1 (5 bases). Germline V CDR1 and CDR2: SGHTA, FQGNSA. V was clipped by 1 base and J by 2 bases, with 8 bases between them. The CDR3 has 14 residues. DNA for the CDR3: TGTGCCAGCAGCTTAGGGCAGGGAAACACTGAAGCTTTCTTT. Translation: CASSLGQGNTEAFF.

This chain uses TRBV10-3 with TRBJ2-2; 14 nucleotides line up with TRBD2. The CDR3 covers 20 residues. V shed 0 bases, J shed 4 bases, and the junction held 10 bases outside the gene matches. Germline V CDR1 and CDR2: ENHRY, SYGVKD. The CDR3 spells CAISESGVGLAGVRTGELFF. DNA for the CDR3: TGTGCCATCAGTGAGTCTGGTGTGGGACTAGCGGGAGTTCGCACCGGGGAGCTGTTTTTT.

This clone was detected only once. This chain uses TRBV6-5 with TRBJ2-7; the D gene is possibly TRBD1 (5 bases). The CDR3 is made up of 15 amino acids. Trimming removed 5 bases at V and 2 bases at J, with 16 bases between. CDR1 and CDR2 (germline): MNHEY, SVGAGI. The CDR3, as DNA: TGTGCCAGCAGTAGTGGGGCGTCGAATGCCTACGAGCAGTACTTC. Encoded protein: CASSSGASNAYEQYF.

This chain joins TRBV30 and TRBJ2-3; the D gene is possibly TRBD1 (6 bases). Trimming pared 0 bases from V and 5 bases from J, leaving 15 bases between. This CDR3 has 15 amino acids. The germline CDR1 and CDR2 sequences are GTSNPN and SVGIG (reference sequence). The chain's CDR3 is CAWSVGAPTGDTQYF. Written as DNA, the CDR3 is TGTGCCTGGAGTGTGGGGGCTCCCACCGGAGATACGCAGTATTTT.

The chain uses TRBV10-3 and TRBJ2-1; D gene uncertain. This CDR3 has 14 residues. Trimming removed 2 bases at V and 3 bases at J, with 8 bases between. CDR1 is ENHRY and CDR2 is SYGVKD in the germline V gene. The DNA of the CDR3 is TGTGCCATCAGTGAGGCGGAATACTACAATGAGCAGTTCTTC. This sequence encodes CAISEAEYYNEQFF.

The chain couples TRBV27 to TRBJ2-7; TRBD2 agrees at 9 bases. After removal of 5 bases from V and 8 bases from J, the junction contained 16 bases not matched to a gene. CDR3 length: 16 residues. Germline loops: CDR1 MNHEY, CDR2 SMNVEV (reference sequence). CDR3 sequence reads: CASSAPSLREGLKQYF. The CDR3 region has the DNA TGTGCCAGCAGTGCCCCTTCCCTGCGGGAGGGTCTCAAGCAGTACTTC.

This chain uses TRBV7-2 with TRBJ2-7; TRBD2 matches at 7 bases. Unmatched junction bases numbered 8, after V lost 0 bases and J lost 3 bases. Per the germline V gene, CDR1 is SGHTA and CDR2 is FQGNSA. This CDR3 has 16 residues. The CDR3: CASSLALGGTRYEQYF. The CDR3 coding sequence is TGTGCCAGCAGCTTAGCGCTGGGGGGGACCCGCTACGAGCAGTACTTC.

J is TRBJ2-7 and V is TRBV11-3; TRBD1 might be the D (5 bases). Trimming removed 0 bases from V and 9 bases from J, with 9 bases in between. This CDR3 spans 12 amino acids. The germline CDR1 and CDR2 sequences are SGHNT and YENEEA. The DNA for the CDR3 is TGTGCCAGCAGCTTAGATCCGCAGGGGCAGTACTTC. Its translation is CASSLDPQGQYF. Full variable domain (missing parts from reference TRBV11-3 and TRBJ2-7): EAGVVQSPRYKIIEKKQPVAFWCNPISGHNTLYWYLQNLGQGPELLIRYENEEAVDDSQLPKDRFSAERLKGVDSTLKIQPAELGDSAVYLCASSLDPQGQYFGPGTRLTVT.

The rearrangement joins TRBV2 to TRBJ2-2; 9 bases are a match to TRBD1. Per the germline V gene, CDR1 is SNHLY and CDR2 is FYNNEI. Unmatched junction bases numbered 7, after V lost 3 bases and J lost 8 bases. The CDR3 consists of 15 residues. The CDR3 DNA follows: TGTGCCAGCAGTGACGGGACAGGGTATGCGGGGGAGCTGTTTTTT. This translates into CASSDGTGYAGELFF.